This T cell receptor (beta chain) is drawn from a study of CD8 T cells in Susac syndrome. RNA, at roughly 0.5 to 1 ug, was reverse transcribed with random hexamers. The CDR3 of TCR beta was amplified by immunoSEQ multiplex PCR across 54 Vbeta and 13 Jbeta. Each CDR3 protein is one row after TCRdb ran MiXCR on the immunoSEQ multiplex PCR reads. The sample yields roughly 200,000 distinct CDR3 sequences, under 95% seen once. The CDR3 length is 13 residues. Germline V lookup: CDR1 SGHVS, CDR2 FNYEAQ. The V end was cut by 0 bases, the J end by 5 bases, with 4 bases between. Sequencing of TCR beta drew on CD8+ and CD4+ T cells from blood. Negative isolation yielded the CD8+ and CD4+ T cells, while FACS enriched the TEMRA cells.

Sequenced material: CD4+ T cells from PBMCs. The chain combines TRBV7-6 with TRBJ1-4; D gene ambiguous. The TCR originated in a human donor with Susac syndrome. The CDR3 reads CASSLAGNEKLFF. The CDR3 DNA reads TGTGCCAGCAGCTTAGCGGGGAATGAAAAACTGTTTTTT.